The clone carrying this T cell receptor (beta chain) was seen repeatedly, ten times or more. The antigen is undetermined. CDR3 length equals 14 residues. Trimming at V came to 5 bases and at J to 5 bases, leaving 4 bases not matched to a gene. TCR beta CDR3 amplification used RNA transcripts. HTBI-primed RT-PCR formed the first round, and a multiplex PCR formed the second. TCRdb reanalysed the multiplex PCR reads using MiXCR and keeps one entry per CDR3 protein. The table lists 600,000 to 650,000 distinct CDR3 sequences, over 20% of them singletons. Aged 18 to 65, hyperthyroidism patients had been newly diagnosed, with under 2 months' duration. This sample was included in a study of Graves' ophthalmopathy and Graves' hyperthyroidism. Study observations and caveats: Blood samples also showed most expanded thyroid clonotypes exceeding 0.001 frequency.

The chain recombines TRBV12-3 or TRBV12-4 with TRBJ2-7, with TRBD1 matching over 12 bases. Material: peripheral blood. This receptor was taken from a young woman with stable Graves' hyperthyroidism. Some clones in this sample may be carry-over from other donors' samples. The chain's CDR3 is CASSNRDRGHEQYF. The CDR3 DNA follows: TGTGCCAGCAGTAACCGGGACAGGGGGCACGAGCAGTACTTC.